This is a list of T cell receptor beta chains from one sample in a study of cytomegalovirus exposure and HLA in healthy donors. Libraries were prepared by immunoSEQ multiplex PCR; TCRdb keeps only in-frame clonotypes and omits some of them. The table lists 120,000 to 150,000 clones, about 80% of them singletons, with more than 3% in the top ten. The sample consisted of PBMCs. The receptors come from a man in his late teens or twenties in good health and CMV-seronegative. CDR3s include the opening cysteine and the closing phenylalanine or tryptophan. The D gene is left open where the match is weak. The size field is filled for only some rows; it gives once, few, many or a size class.

CDR3nt: TGTGCCAGCAGCTTATACCAGGGGAACGAGCAGTACTTC
CDR3aa: CASSLYQGNEQYF
len: 13
d_gene: NA
abundance: NA
j_gene: TRBJ2-7
v_gene: TRBV7-9

CDR3nt: TGTGCCAGCAGTCCCGGTTTTCTTGTAGAGCAGTACTTC
CDR3aa: CASSPGFLVEQYF
len: 13
d_gene: NA
abundance: NA
j_gene: TRBJ2-7
v_gene: TRBV28

CDR3nt: TGTGCCAGCAAGCGGGTGGGTAGCGGGGCGGAGACCCAGTACTTC
CDR3aa: CASKRVGSGAETQYF
len: 15
d_gene: TRBD2
abundance: few
j_gene: TRBJ2-5
v_gene: TRBV27

CDR3nt: TGTGCCAGCAGCTTGTACGACAGGGGGCGAGGCACTGAAGCTTTCTTT
CDR3aa: CASSLYDRGRGTEAFF
len: 16
d_gene: TRBD1
abundance: NA
j_gene: TRBJ1-1
v_gene: TRBV5-6

CDR3nt: TGTGCCAGCAGTCATCCGGGACAGGGGGCCTACGAGCAGTACTTC
CDR3aa: CASSHPGQGAYEQYF
len: 15
d_gene: TRBD1
abundance: NA
j_gene: TRBJ2-7
v_gene: TRBV6-5

CDR3nt: TGTGCCAGCTCACCCCCCAGGGGGCGAACGGGGGCAGAAGCTTTCTTT
CDR3aa: CASSPPRGRTGAEAFF
len: 16
d_gene: TRBD1
abundance: NA
j_gene: TRBJ1-1
v_gene: TRBV18

CDR3nt: TGTGCCAGCAGGACGACTACTAATGAAAAACTGTTTTTT
CDR3aa: CASRTTTNEKLFF
len: 13
d_gene: NA
abundance: NA
j_gene: TRBJ1-4
v_gene: TRBV6-1

CDR3nt: TGTGCCTGGAGTGTATTCGGGACTAGCACAGATACGCAGTATTTT
CDR3aa: CAWSVFGTSTDTQYF
len: 15
d_gene: NA
abundance: few
j_gene: TRBJ2-3
v_gene: TRBV30

CDR3nt: TGTGCCAGCAGCTTACTTGCGTCCGTAGATACGCAGTATTTT
CDR3aa: CASSLLASVDTQYF
len: 14
d_gene: NA
abundance: NA
j_gene: TRBJ2-3
v_gene: TRBV11-3

CDR3nt: TGTGCCAGCAGCTCCCAATCGACAGGGGGCTCCGAAAAACTGTTTTTT
CDR3aa: CASSSQSTGGSEKLFF
len: 16
d_gene: TRBD1
abundance: NA
j_gene: TRBJ1-4
v_gene: TRBV5-5

CDR3nt: TGCAGCGACCCGACAGGGGCGGGCAATGAGCAGTTCTTC
CDR3aa: CSDPTGAGNEQFF
len: 13
d_gene: TRBD1
abundance: NA
j_gene: TRBJ2-1
v_gene: TRBV29-1

CDR3nt: TGCGCCAGCAGCTTTAGACTAGCGGGACCTTACGAGCAGTACTTC
CDR3aa: CASSFRLAGPYEQYF
len: 15
d_gene: TRBD2
abundance: NA
j_gene: TRBJ2-7
v_gene: TRBV5-1

CDR3nt: TGTGCCATACAGGACTCCTACAATGAGCAGTTCTTC
CDR3aa: CAIQDSYNEQFF
len: 12
d_gene: NA
abundance: few
j_gene: TRBJ2-1
v_gene: TRBV10-3

CDR3nt: TGTGCCAGCAGCATGGGACAGATGAACACTGAAGCTTTCTTT
CDR3aa: CASSMGQMNTEAFF
len: 14
d_gene: TRBD1
abundance: NA
j_gene: TRBJ1-1
v_gene: TRBV5-6

CDR3nt: TGTGCCAGCAGCTTGGAGCAGGGCATGCCAGATACGCAGTATTTT
CDR3aa: CASSLEQGMPDTQYF
len: 15
d_gene: NA
abundance: NA
j_gene: TRBJ2-3
v_gene: TRBV5-4

CDR3nt: TGTGCCAGCTCATTAACTAGCGCCCGTGAGCAGTTCTTC
CDR3aa: CASSLTSAREQFF
len: 13
d_gene: TRBD2
abundance: NA
j_gene: TRBJ2-1
v_gene: TRBV18

CDR3nt: TGTGCCAGTAGTATTCTCGTAACAGGGGGTAGCAATCAGCCCCAGCATTTT
CDR3aa: CASSILVTGGSNQPQHF
len: 17
d_gene: TRBD1
abundance: NA
j_gene: TRBJ1-5
v_gene: TRBV19

CDR3nt: TGCGCCAGCAGCTTGGAGGTAGCGGAAGCCTACGAGCAGTACTTC
CDR3aa: CASSLEVAEAYEQYF
len: 15
d_gene: NA
abundance: NA
j_gene: TRBJ2-7
v_gene: TRBV5-1

CDR3nt: TGCGCCAGCAGCCAACCGCAGGGCAGCACAGATACGCAGTATTTT
CDR3aa: CASSQPQGSTDTQYF
len: 15
d_gene: NA
abundance: once
j_gene: TRBJ2-3
v_gene: TRBV4-1

CDR3nt: TGTGCCACCAGCAGAGTCCACAGGGGCGAAAGTGAAGCTTTCTTT
CDR3aa: CATSRVHRGESEAFF
len: 15
d_gene: TRBD1
abundance: once
j_gene: TRBJ1-1
v_gene: TRBV15